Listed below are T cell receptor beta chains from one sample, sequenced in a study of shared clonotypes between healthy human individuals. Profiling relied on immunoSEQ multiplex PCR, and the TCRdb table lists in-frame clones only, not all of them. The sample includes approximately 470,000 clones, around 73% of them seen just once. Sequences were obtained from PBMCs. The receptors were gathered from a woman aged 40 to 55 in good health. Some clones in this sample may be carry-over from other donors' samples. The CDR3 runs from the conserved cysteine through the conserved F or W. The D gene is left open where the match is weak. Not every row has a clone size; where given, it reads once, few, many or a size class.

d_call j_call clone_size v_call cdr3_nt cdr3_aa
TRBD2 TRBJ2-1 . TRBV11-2 TGTGCCAGCAGCTTAGCCATGGGACTAGCGGGAGACAATGAGCAGTTCTTC CASSLAMGLAGDNEQFF
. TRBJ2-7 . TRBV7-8 TGTGCCAGCAGCCCCCATTCCTACGAGCAGTACTTC CASSPHSYEQYF
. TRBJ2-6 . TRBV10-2 TGCGCCAGCAGCCCTAGGGGCTCTGGGGCCAACGTCCTGACTTTC CASSPRGSGANVLTF
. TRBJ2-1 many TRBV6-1 TGTGCCAGCAGTGGCCCTACTTCCGGGACAATCGGCACCTACAATGAGCAGTTCTTC CASSGPTSGTIGTYNEQFF
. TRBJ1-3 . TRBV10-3 TGTGCCATCAGTGAGCCCCGACCTAGCTCTGGAAACACCATATATTTT CAISEPRPSSGNTIYF
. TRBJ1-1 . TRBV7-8 TGTGCCGGCAGCTTAGGGACATACATGAACACTGAAGCTTTCTTT CAGSLGTYMNTEAFF
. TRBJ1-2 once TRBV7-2 TGTGCCAGCAGCTGGTTACAAGTTTATGGCTACACCTTC CASSWLQVYGYTF
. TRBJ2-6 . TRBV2 TGTGCCAGCAGTGAAGGGGGGTTCGGGGCCAACGTCCTGACTTTC CASSEGGFGANVLTF
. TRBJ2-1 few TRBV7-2 TGTGCCAGCACCGGTGTTAGGGGGAATGAGCAGTTCTTC CASTGVRGNEQFF
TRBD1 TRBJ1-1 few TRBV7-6 TGTGCCAGCAGCCCTGGGACAGGGACGGGCACTGAAGCTTTCTTT CASSPGTGTGTEAFF
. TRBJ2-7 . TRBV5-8 TGTGCCAGCAGCTTAGGACAGAACTACGAGCAGTACTTC CASSLGQNYEQYF
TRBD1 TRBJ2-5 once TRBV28 TGTGCCAGCAGTTTACAGGCAGGGGGCGTGAAAGAGACCCAGTACTTC CASSLQAGGVKETQYF
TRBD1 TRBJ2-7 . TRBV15 TGTGCCACCAGCAGAGGTGGACAGGGTTACGAGCAGTACTTC CATSRGGQGYEQYF
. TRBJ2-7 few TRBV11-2 TGTGCCAGCAGCCAAGTTCGGGGGCGTAGCTACGAGCAGTACTTC CASSQVRGRSYEQYF
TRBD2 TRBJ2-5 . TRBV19 TGTGCCAGTAGTATCGGGGCGGGAGATTGGCCAGAGACCCAGTACTTC CASSIGAGDWPETQYF
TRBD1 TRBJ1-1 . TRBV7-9 TGTGCCAGCAGCTCCTATGGGGGGACAGGGGGCTTAACTGAAGCTTTCTTT CASSSYGGTGGLTEAFF
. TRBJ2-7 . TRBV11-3 TGTGCCAGCAGCAGGGCGGGCGCCTACGAGCAGTACTTC CASSRAGAYEQYF
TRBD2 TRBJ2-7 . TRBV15 TGTGCCACCAGCAGTCATAGCGGGAGGGCCGCCGAGCAGTACTTC CATSSHSGRAAEQYF
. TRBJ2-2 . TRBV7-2 TGTGCCAGCAGCCAGGGACTTGACACCGGGGAGCTGTTTTTT CASSQGLDTGELFF
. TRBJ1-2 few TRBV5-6 TGTGCCAGCAGCTTAGGTTTAACATGGCGGTCAGAGTACACCTTC CASSLGLTWRSEYTF
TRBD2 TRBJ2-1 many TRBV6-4 TGTGCCAGCAGTGACGAAGCGGGAGGGCCCTACAATGAGCAGTTCTTC CASSDEAGGPYNEQFF
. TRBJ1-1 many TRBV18 TGTGCCAGCTCACCGCGGGGCACCGAAATCACTCTGAACACTGAAGCTTTCTTT CASSPRGTEITLNTEAFF
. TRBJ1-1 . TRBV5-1 TGCGCCAGCAGCACTATCGACGGGGTGAGTGAAGCTTTCTTT CASSTIDGVSEAFF
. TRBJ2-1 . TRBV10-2 TGCGCCAGCAGTGAGTCTAGTTCCTACAATGAGCAGTTCTTC CASSESSSYNEQFF
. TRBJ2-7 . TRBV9 TGTGCCAGCAGCAAAGGTCGGGAACCCTCCTACGAGCAGTACTTC CASSKGREPSYEQYF
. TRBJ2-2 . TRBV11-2 TGTGCCAGCAGCCGAAGCACCGGGGAGCTGTTTTTT CASSRSTGELFF